These 16 T cell receptor beta chains were all obtained from the same sample, sequenced in a study of T cells in Graves' hyperthyroidism and ophthalmopathy. Amplification yielded TCR beta CDR3 regions, with RNA transcripts as the source. Using the HTBI primer set, a first-round RT-PCR was run on the TCR CDR3. Each CDR3 protein gets one entry after TCRdb re-called the multiplex PCR reads with MiXCR. The table shows about 210,000 distinct CDR3 sequences, with about a sixth occurring only once. The specimen was blood. The receptors come from a man aged 50 to 60 with Graves' hyperthyroidism.

In this sample, this clonotype turned up a few times. The chain employs TRBV5-1 and TRBJ2-3, with 12 bases fitting TRBD2. CDR3 length equals 15 residues. J was trimmed by 4 bases and V by 7 bases; bases with no gene match: 7. Germline lookup yields CDR1 SGHRS and CDR2 YFSETQ. The CDR3 DNA reads as TGCGCCAGCGGGACTAGCGGGTTGGTGGCAGATACGCAGTATTTT. Translation: CASGTSGLVADTQYF.

This clonotype has ten or more counts. The chain combines TRBV7-9 with TRBJ2-1, with 10 bases that match TRBD2. Germline V CDR1 and CDR2: SEHNR, FQNEAQ (reference sequence). CDR3 length: 17 amino acids. V trimming: 1 base; J trimming: 4 bases; junction bases outside the gene matches: 7. CDR3 in amino acids: CASSLERTSGTYNEQFF. DNA for the CDR3: TGTGCCAGCAGCTTAGAGAGGACTAGCGGAACGTACAATGAGCAGTTCTTC.

For this clonotype: This could be a read error, since a much larger clone is one nucleotide away. The chain combines TRBV7-3 with TRBJ1-1; D not resolved. CDR1 and CDR2 from the germline V gene are SGHTA and FQGTGA. Trimming took 5 bases from V and 1 from J, leaving 8 bases between them. CDR3 length equals 13 residues. The CDR3: CASSPSQNTEAFF. For the CDR3, the DNA is TGTGCCAGCAGCCCCTCACAGAACACTGAAGCTTTCTTT.

The chain has TRBV6-2 or TRBV6-3 and TRBJ2-2; D is undetermined. Germline loops: CDR1 MNHEY, CDR2 SVGEGT. This CDR3 has 13 amino acids. The V and J ends lost 0 bases and 7 bases respectively, with 6 bases between them. In DNA, the CDR3 is TGTGCCAGCAGTTACTCCGAAATCGGGGAGCTGTTTTTT. It yields the protein CASSYSEIGELFF.

This clonotype has ten or more counts. The chain links TRBV30 to TRBJ2-7; 9 bases align to TRBD1. Per the germline V gene, CDR1 is GTSNPN and CDR2 is SVGIG (reference sequence). This CDR3 region has 13 residues. The ends lost 5 bases at V and 5 bases at J; junction bases unmatched: 7. The CDR3, as DNA: TGTGCCTGGGGGACAGGGCTGTTGAACGAGCAGTACTTC. Translation: CAWGTGLLNEQYF.

This clonotype was recorded many times. The V and J genes are TRBV20-1 and TRBJ2-3; D uncertain. With 6 bases removed from V and 5 bases from J, the gap between germline ends came to 9 bases. The CDR3 is 11 amino acids. Germline lookup yields CDR1 DFQATT and CDR2 SNEGSKA (reference sequence). The CDR3 DNA sequence: TGCAGTGCGGAGAGGTTAGATACGCAGTATTTT. It translates to CSAERLDTQYF.

This clonotype came up a few times. The chain joins TRBV7-9 to TRBJ2-5, with TRBD2 matching over 7 bases. The CDR3 totals 13 residues. The germline V gene encodes CDR1 SEHNR and CDR2 FQNEAQ (reference sequence). Trimming at V came to 11 bases and at J to 1 base, leaving 7 bases not matched to a gene. The CDR3 DNA reads as TGTGCCGGTGCGGGAGCCCGCCAAGAGACCCAGTACTTC. Protein: CAGAGARQETQYF.

This clonotype was observed many times. This sequence joins TRBV7-9 and TRBJ2-7, with 7 bases matching TRBD1. J lost 5 bases, V lost 0 bases, and 7 bases had no gene match. The germline gives CDR1 SEHNR, CDR2 FQNEAQ (reference sequence). The CDR3 sequence is 15 residues long. The DNA of the CDR3 is TGTGCCAGCAGCTTAGCGCAGGCAGGGGGTGACGAGCAGTACTTC. Its protein is CASSLAQAGGDEQYF.

The genes are TRBV20-1 and TRBJ2-2; 12 bases are a match to TRBD2. Per germline, CDR1 DFQATT and CDR2 SNEGSKA (reference sequence). CDR3 size: 20 residues. Trimming removed 5 bases from V and 5 bases from J; junction bases left unmatched: 21. The CDR3, as DNA: TGCAGTGCTGGTAACAACAGGGGGGTGCTAGCGGGAGGGGCTACCGGGGAGCTGTTTTTT. It specifies CSAGNNRGVLAGGATGELFF.

This clonotype was seen many times. The V and J genes are TRBV20-1 and TRBJ2-5; D unresolved. CDR3 length: 11 residues. Germline V lookup: CDR1 DFQATT, CDR2 SNEGSKA (reference sequence). Trimming shortened V by 2 bases and J by 3 bases, and 4 bases separated the two germline ends. CDR3 nucleotides: TGCAGTGCTAGACGGGAAGAGACCCAGTACTTC. It encodes CSARREETQYF.

Ten or more counts support this clonotype. The chain carries TRBV7-3 and TRBJ2-1, with 7 bases aligning to TRBD2. V was pared by 3 bases and J by 10 bases, with 15 bases of the junction left unmatched. Per the germline V gene, CDR1 is SGHTA and CDR2 is FQGTGA. The CDR3 runs to 16 residues. Here the CDR3 reads CASSLNWGLKGGEQFF. The DNA for the CDR3 is TGTGCCAGCAGCTTGAACTGGGGACTAAAGGGTGGCGAGCAGTTCTTC.

The chain joins TRBV19 to TRBJ2-7, with no clear D. CDR3 size: 13 residues. Looked up from germline, CDR1 is LNHDA and CDR2 is SQIVND (reference sequence). V gave up 7 bases and J gave up 0 bases, with 10 bases separating them. CDR3 loop: CASTVSGSYEQYF. The CDR3 DNA reads as TGTGCCAGTACCGTGTCGGGCTCCTACGAGCAGTACTTC.

This clonotype was detected many times. The CDR3 loop is CASSRRAGTDTQYF. The CDR3 coding sequence is TGTGCCAGCAGCCGGAGGGCCGGAACAGATACGCAGTATTTT. The rearrangement uses TRBV11-3 and TRBJ2-3, with D maybe TRBD2 (6 bases). Germline V gene sequence: CDR1 SGHNT, CDR2 YENEEA. This CDR3 comprises 14 residues. Trimming took 5 bases from V and 3 from J, leaving 12 bases between them.

This clonotype was found many times. The chain couples TRBV7-8 to TRBJ2-5; the D is unclear. Germline CDR1 reads SGHVS; CDR2 reads FQNEAQ. Trimming cost V 2 bases and J 3 bases, with 7 bases left between them. The length of the CDR3 is 13 residues. The CDR3 sequence is CASSLYGEETQYF. CDR3 bases: TGTGCCAGCAGCTTATACGGAGAAGAGACCCAGTACTTC. The full variable domain, completed using reference TRBV7-8 and TRBJ2-5, is GAGVSQSPRYKVAKRGQDVALRCDPISGHVSLFWYQQALGQGPEFLTYFQNEAQLDKSGLPSDRFFAERPEGSVSTLKIQRTQQEDSAVYLCASSLYGEETQYFGPGTRLLVL.

The sample holds many counts of this clonotype. J is TRBJ1-1 and V is TRBV12-3 or TRBV12-4, with TRBD1 as a possible D gene (6 bases). V shed 2 bases and J shed 3 bases, with 13 bases lying between them. CDR3 length: 15 residues. The CDR3 here is CASSLNWGQDTEAFF. Written as DNA, the CDR3 is TGTGCCAGCAGTTTAAACTGGGGGCAGGACACTGAAGCTTTCTTT.

Many counts were recorded for this clonotype. The chain employs TRBV7-2 and TRBJ2-3; D gene unclear. V was cut by 1 base and J by 1 base, with 6 bases left in between. Germline V gene data show CDR1 as SGHTA and CDR2 as FQGNSA. This CDR3 is 14 amino acids long. The CDR3 protein is CASSLVSRTDTQYF. In DNA form, the CDR3 reads TGTGCCAGCAGCTTAGTTTCTCGCACAGATACGCAGTATTTT.